The 3 T cell receptor beta chains in this list originate from one sample, sequenced in a study of technical replicates of blood from several donors. Profiled with immunoSEQ multiplex PCR; TCRdb holds only in-frame clones, not every one. This sample carries tens of thousands of clones, 91% of them seen once, and the ten largest clones take about 4.3%. Input material: PBMCs. The receptor set was obtained from a human donor in good health. Some clones in this sample may be carry-over from other donors' samples.

The gene calls are TRBV15 and TRBJ2-6; 9 bases match TRBD1. With 5 bases clipped from V and 5 bases from J, the junction kept 19 bases outside the gene matches. Germline CDR1 and CDR2: LNHNV and YYDKDF (reference sequence). CDR3 length equals 20 residues. DNA for the CDR3: TGTGCCACCAGCGGATCCCGGGACAGGGAGACTGGGGGTTGGGCCAACGTCCTGACTTTC. It yields the protein CATSGSRDRETGGWANVLTF.

This clone was detected only once. V gene TRBV12-5 combines with J gene TRBJ1-4; D uncertain. This CDR3 comprises 15 residues. The V gene lost 4 bases and the J gene lost 0 bases, with 9 bases spanning the gap. Germline CDR1 LGHNT, CDR2 FRNRAP. The CDR3 spells CASGSRAATNEKLFF. CDR3 in DNA: TGTGCTAGTGGTTCGCGGGCCGCAACTAATGAAAAACTGTTTTTT.

V usage is TRBV7-2 and J usage is TRBJ2-1; perhaps TRBD2 as D (5 bases). The CDR3 runs 14 residues. V gave up 5 bases and J gave up 8 bases, with 16 bases separating them. Germline V CDR1 and CDR2: SGHTA, FQGNSA. CDR3 loop: CASSPGSSGDEQFF. Here the CDR3 DNA reads TGTGCCAGCAGCCCCGGCAGCAGCGGCGATGAGCAGTTCTTC.